The 23 T cell receptor beta chains below all came from one sample that was sequenced in a study of response to subunit inactivated influenza vaccine. TCRdb ran MiXCR on the RT-PCR reads and lists one entry per CDR3 protein. This sample has more than 250,000 distinct CDR3 sequences, with 20% to 25% found just once. The sample in question was PBMCs from blood, obtained less than 22 months after vaccination. All receptors derive from a man between 50 and 70 years old who received an inactivated influenza vaccine.

The chain joins TRBV5-1 to TRBJ2-5, with D possibly TRBD1 on 6 matching bases. The CDR3 contains 16 residues. V dropped 3 bases and J dropped 4 bases, with 19 bases sitting between them. Per germline, CDR1 SGHRS and CDR2 YFSETQ. The CDR3 region has the DNA TGCGCCAGCAGCTCCGAGGGCCTACAGGGAAGAGAGACCCAGTACTTC. This encodes CASSSEGLQGRETQYF. The complete variable domain, with remaining parts taken from reference TRBV5-1 and TRBJ2-5, reads KAGVTQTPRYLIKTRGQQVTLSCSPISGHRSVSWYQQTPGQGLQFLFEYFSETQRNKGNFPGRFSGRQFSNSRSEMNVSTLELGDSALYLCASSSEGLQGRETQYFGPGTRLLVL.

This clonotype was counted at least ten times. The V gene is TRBV7-2, the J gene TRBJ1-2; D not certain. From germline, CDR1 is SGHTA and CDR2 FQGNSA. CDR3 length equals 13 residues. V lost 4 bases, J lost 6 bases, and 12 bases lay in between. In nucleotides, the CDR3 is TGTGCCAGCAGCTCCTATATAGACAATGGCTACACCTTC. Protein product: CASSSYIDNGYTF.

This clonotype was seen a handful of times. V and J are TRBV20-1 and TRBJ1-3; a possible D gene is TRBD1 (5 bases). Germline V gene data show CDR1 as DFQATT and CDR2 as SNEGSKA (reference sequence). This CDR3 comprises 14 residues. Trimming took 4 bases from V and 1 from J, leaving 11 bases between them. The CDR3 bases are TGCAGTGCTATCCCCGGGACGTCTGGAAACACCATATATTTT. It specifies CSAIPGTSGNTIYF.

This clonotype was recorded at least ten times. V gene TRBV5-1 combines with J gene TRBJ1-5, with 7 bases lining up with TRBD1. The CDR3 has 14 amino acids. Germline-derived CDR1 and CDR2 are SGHRS and YFSETQ. Losses at the gene ends were 4 bases for V and 7 bases for J; bases not matched to a gene: 8. In nucleotides, the CDR3 is TGCGCCAGCAGCCAACGACAGGGAGGCCAGCCCCAGCATTTT. Its protein is CASSQRQGGQPQHF.

A few counts support this clonotype. This chain links TRBV12-3 or TRBV12-4 with TRBJ2-1; tentative D call: TRBD2 (6 bases). This CDR3 is 15 amino acids long. Trimming left V 3 bases short and J 5 bases short, with 14 bases between. The CDR3 region is CASSLRAGGDNEQFF. CDR3 sequence (DNA): TGTGCCAGCAGTTTGAGAGCGGGTGGAGACAATGAGCAGTTCTTC.

In its sample, this clonotype was seen a few times. V is TRBV11-2 and J is TRBJ2-7; D possibly corresponds to TRBD2 (5 bases). Germline CDR1 and CDR2: SGHAT and FQNNGV. The CDR3 sequence is 14 residues long. V was clipped by 2 bases and J by 0 bases, with 8 bases between them. The CDR3 nucleotides read TGTGCCAGCAGCTTATTCGGGGTCTCCTACGAGCAGTACTTC. This gives the protein CASSLFGVSYEQYF.

This clonotype was observed a few times. V gene TRBV25-1 combines with J gene TRBJ2-7; TRBD2 matches 10 bases. Germline V CDR1 and CDR2: MGHDK, SYGVNS. The V gene end was trimmed by 2 bases and the J gene end by 4 bases; junction bases not matched to a gene: 8. The CDR3 consists of 16 residues. CDR3 loop: CASSEPTGTSAYEQYF. CDR3 in DNA: TGTGCCAGCAGTGAACCCACCGGGACTAGCGCTTACGAGCAGTACTTC.

The chain employs TRBV3-1 and TRBJ2-2; no definite D call. The CDR3 runs 13 residues. Germline loops: CDR1 LGHDT, CDR2 YNNKEL (reference sequence). The V end was cut by 6 bases, the J end by 6 bases, with 11 bases between. The CDR3 coding sequence is TGTGCCAGCAGGTTGCAGAGTGCCGGGGAGCTGTTTTTT. This encodes CASRLQSAGELFF.

CDR3 protein: CASSSGLAGAWGETQYF. DNA of the CDR3: TGTGCCAGCAGTTCAGGACTAGCGGGAGCTTGGGGAGAGACCCAGTACTTC. The chain has TRBV6-5 and TRBJ2-5; TRBD2 matches at 13 bases. This CDR3 has 17 amino acids. With V trimmed by 4 bases and J by 4 bases, 9 bases remained unmatched. Germline V lookup: CDR1 MNHEY, CDR2 SVGAGI.

This clonotype was seen a handful of times. CDR3 in amino acids: CASSFYLGQAINEQFF. CDR3 DNA: TGTGCCAGCAGTTTTTACTTGGGCCAGGCAATAAATGAGCAGTTCTTC. This chain connects TRBV12-3 or TRBV12-4 to TRBJ2-1; no firm D call. V lost 3 bases and J 7 bases, leaving 19 bases between the germline ends. This CDR3 is built from 16 residues.

Regarding this clonotype: This is likely a read error, given that the CDR3 carries no conserved phenylalanine or tryptophan at its end. This chain joins TRBV12-3 or TRBV12-4 and TRBJ1-2, with 11 bases fitting TRBD1. There are 18 residues in the CDR3. With 2 bases clipped from V and 3 bases from J, the junction kept 11 bases outside the gene matches. The CDR3 nucleotides are TGTGCCAGCAGTTTACCGCCCCCAGGACAGGGGGCGTACTATGGCTACACCTTG. Its translation: CASSLPPPGQGAYYGYTL.

This clonotype was seen ten or more times. The chain employs TRBV2 and TRBJ1-1; D is uncertain. Germline V gene sequence: CDR1 SNHLY, CDR2 FYNNEI. The V gene lost 10 bases and the J gene lost 2 bases, with 11 bases spanning the gap. The CDR3 loop spans 12 amino acids. CDR3 bases: TGTGCCACCCAACAGTTAAACACTGAAGCTTTCTTT. As protein: CATQQLNTEAFF.

This chain joins TRBV7-2 and TRBJ1-4; 7 nucleotides line up with TRBD1. V gave up 6 bases and J gave up 7 bases; unmatched junction bases: 11. The CDR3 runs to 15 residues. Germline assignment: CDR1 SGHTA and CDR2 FQGNSA. CDR3 region: CASSSTGFRSEKLFF. The CDR3 nucleotides are TGTGCCAGCAGTTCGACAGGGTTCCGGAGTGAAAAACTGTTTTTT.

This clonotype was picked up one time. The V call is TRBV20-1, the J call TRBJ1-4; perhaps TRBD1 as D (6 bases). Trimming removed 7 bases from V and 5 bases from J, with 14 bases in between. The CDR3 has 13 residues. CDR1 and CDR2 (germline): DFQATT, SNEGSKA (reference sequence). CDR3: CSVTGGGNEKLFF. CDR3 in DNA: TGCAGTGTAACAGGAGGGGGAAATGAAAAACTGTTTTTT.

This sequence joins TRBV15 and TRBJ2-1, with D possibly being TRBD2 (5 bases). The germline V gene encodes CDR1 LNHNV and CDR2 YYDKDF (reference sequence). CDR3 length: 16 residues. The ends were cut back, 0 bases at V and 3 bases at J, with 12 bases in the middle. The CDR3 reads CATSREASTYYNEQFF. CDR3 bases: TGTGCCACCAGCAGAGAGGCTAGCACATACTACAATGAGCAGTTCTTC. Full variable domain (rest looked up from reference TRBV15 and TRBJ2-1): DAMVIQNPRYQVTQFGKPVTLSCSQTLNHNVMYWYQQKSSQAPKLLFHYYDKDFNNEADTPDNFQSRRPNTSFCFLDIRSPGLGDTAMYLCATSREASTYYNEQFFGPGTRLTVL.

This clonotype was observed many times. This chain connects TRBV4-2 to TRBJ1-2; D is unresolved. The length of the CDR3 is 15 residues. Germline lookup yields CDR1 LGHNA and CDR2 YNFKEQ. Trimming took off 4 bases at V and 0 bases at J, with 12 bases between the two ends. The CDR3 is CASSREVAANYGYTF. CDR3 coding DNA: TGTGCCAGCAGCCGAGAAGTGGCAGCTAACTATGGCTACACCTTC.

The chain uses TRBV4-3 and TRBJ2-1; the D call may be TRBD1 or TRBD2 (5 bases each). The length of the CDR3 is 16 residues. Germline V CDR1 and CDR2: LGHNA, YSLEER. V lost 0 bases and J 7 bases, leaving 16 bases between the germline ends. CDR3 protein: CASSQDLMGEWNEQFF. DNA of the CDR3: TGCGCCAGCAGCCAAGATCTTATGGGGGAGTGGAATGAGCAGTTCTTC.

This clonotype was observed a handful of times. The chain is built from TRBV6-5 and TRBJ2-1; 9 bases are shared with TRBD2. V lost 2 bases and J lost 3; bases outside the gene matches: 5. CDR1 and CDR2 (germline): MNHEY, SVGAGI. The CDR3 length is 16 residues. CDR3 sequence: CASSYRASGIYNEQFF. CDR3 bases: TGTGCCAGCAGTTACCGGGCTAGCGGGATCTACAATGAGCAGTTCTTC.

The chain uses TRBV6-1 and TRBJ2-1; no firm D call. The germline V and J ends were trimmed by 5 bases and 5 bases, with 13 bases remaining between them. The germline V gene encodes CDR1 MNHNS and CDR2 SASEGT. CDR3 size: 14 residues. The DNA of the CDR3 is TGTGCCAGCAGTCCGGAGTTATATAACAATGAGCAGTTCTTC. Its translation is CASSPELYNNEQFF.

The chain combines TRBV28 with TRBJ1-6; a weak D match, TRBD1 (6 bases). The V gene lost 6 bases and the J gene lost 6 bases, with 12 bases spanning the gap. Germline CDR1 and CDR2: MDHEN and SYDVKM. The CDR3 is made up of 14 amino acids. Here the CDR3 DNA reads TGTGCCAGCAGACACAGGACAGTTAATTCACCCCTCCACTTT. Amino acid sequence: CASRHRTVNSPLHF.

The chain has TRBV12-3 or TRBV12-4 and TRBJ1-3; D gene uncertain. Deletions cut 8 bases from V and 0 bases from J, with 5 bases between. This CDR3 spans 12 amino acids. In DNA form, the CDR3 reads TGTGCCAGCGCGGTCTCTGGAAACACCATATATTTT. This codes for CASAVSGNTIYF.

This clonotype was seen a handful of times. The chain is built from TRBV4-3 and TRBJ2-5, with 9 bases lining up with TRBD2. Germline V gene data show CDR1 as LGHNA and CDR2 as YSLEER. V trimming: 4 bases; J trimming: 1 base; junction bases outside the gene matches: 4. CDR3 length: 15 amino acids. Here the CDR3 reads CASSLSGSPQETQYF. The CDR3 DNA follows: TGCGCCAGCAGCCTTAGCGGGAGTCCCCAAGAGACCCAGTACTTC.

This clonotype was observed at least ten times. The rearrangement uses TRBV20-1 and TRBJ1-1, with D possibly TRBD1 on 5 matching bases. Germline CDR1 is DFQATT and CDR2 is SNEGSKA (reference sequence). V dropped 1 base and J dropped 0 bases, with 12 bases sitting between them. This CDR3 is built from 15 residues. The CDR3 loop is CSARGGAGMNTEAFF. The CDR3 DNA reads as TGCAGTGCTAGAGGAGGGGCGGGAATGAACACTGAAGCTTTCTTT.